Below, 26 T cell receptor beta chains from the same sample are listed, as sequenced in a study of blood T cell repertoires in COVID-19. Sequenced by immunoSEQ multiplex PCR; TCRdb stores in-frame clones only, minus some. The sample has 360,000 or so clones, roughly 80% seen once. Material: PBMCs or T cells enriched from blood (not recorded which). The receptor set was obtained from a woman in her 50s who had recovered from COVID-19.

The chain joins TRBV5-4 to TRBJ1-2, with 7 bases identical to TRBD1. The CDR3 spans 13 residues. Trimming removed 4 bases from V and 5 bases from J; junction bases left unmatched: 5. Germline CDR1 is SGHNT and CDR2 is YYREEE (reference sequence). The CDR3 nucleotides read TGTGCCAGCAGCAACCAGGGGGATTATGGCTACACCTTC. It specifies CASSNQGDYGYTF.

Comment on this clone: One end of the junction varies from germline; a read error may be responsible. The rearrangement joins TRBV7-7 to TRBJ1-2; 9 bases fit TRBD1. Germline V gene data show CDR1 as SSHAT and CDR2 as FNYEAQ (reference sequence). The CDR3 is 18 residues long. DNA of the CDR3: TGTGCTAGCAGCTCAATCCCGGGACAGGGTTGGGGCAACTATGGCTACACCTTC. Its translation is CASSSIPGQGWGNYGYTF.

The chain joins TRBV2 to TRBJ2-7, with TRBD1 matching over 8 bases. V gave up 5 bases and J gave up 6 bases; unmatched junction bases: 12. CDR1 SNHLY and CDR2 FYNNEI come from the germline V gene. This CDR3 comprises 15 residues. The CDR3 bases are TGTGCCAGCAGTACCTTCCAGGGGGCGGTAGGCGAGCAGTACTTC. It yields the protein CASSTFQGAVGEQYF.

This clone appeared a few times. This chain's CDR3 is CASSQVFGDSPLHF. CDR3 coding DNA: TGCGCCAGCAGCCAAGTGTTCGGGGATTCACCCCTCCACTTT. The chain employs TRBV4-3 and TRBJ1-6; no clear D gene. Germline V lookup: CDR1 LGHNA, CDR2 YSLEER. Trimming took off 1 base at V and 8 bases at J, with 9 bases between the two ends. The CDR3 is 14 amino acids.

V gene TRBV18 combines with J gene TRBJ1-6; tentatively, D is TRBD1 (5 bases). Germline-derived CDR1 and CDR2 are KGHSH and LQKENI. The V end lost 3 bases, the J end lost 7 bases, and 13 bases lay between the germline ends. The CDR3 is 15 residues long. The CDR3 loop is CASSPSTGANSPLHF. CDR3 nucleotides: TGTGCCAGCTCACCCTCGACTGGGGCGAATTCACCCCTCCACTTT.

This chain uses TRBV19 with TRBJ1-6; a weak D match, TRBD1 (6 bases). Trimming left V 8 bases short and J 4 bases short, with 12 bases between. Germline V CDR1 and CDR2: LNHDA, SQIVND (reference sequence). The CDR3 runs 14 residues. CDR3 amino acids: CASGQTIYNSPLHF. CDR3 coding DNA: TGTGCCAGTGGACAGACGATATATAATTCACCCCTCCACTTT.

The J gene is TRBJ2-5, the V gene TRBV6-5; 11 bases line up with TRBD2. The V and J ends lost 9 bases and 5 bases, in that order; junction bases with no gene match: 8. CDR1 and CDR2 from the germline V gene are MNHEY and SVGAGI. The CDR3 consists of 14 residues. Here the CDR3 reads CASRSGGAWETQYF. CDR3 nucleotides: TGTGCCAGTCGTAGCGGGGGGGCCTGGGAGACCCAGTACTTC.

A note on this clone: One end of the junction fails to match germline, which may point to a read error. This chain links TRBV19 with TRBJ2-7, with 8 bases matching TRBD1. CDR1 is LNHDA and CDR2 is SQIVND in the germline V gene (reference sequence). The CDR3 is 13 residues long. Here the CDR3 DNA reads TGTGCCAGTAGTATTCCCGGCCGGGACAGGCGTCACTTC. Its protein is CASSIPGRDRRHF.

The CDR3 protein is CASSKENFGLPRGNTIYF. CDR3 DNA sequence: TGTGCCAGCAGCAAAGAAAATTTTGGTCTCCCGCGAGGAAACACCATATATTTT. J is TRBJ1-3 and V is TRBV21-1. TRBV21-1 constitutes a pseudogene. CDR3 size: 18 residues.

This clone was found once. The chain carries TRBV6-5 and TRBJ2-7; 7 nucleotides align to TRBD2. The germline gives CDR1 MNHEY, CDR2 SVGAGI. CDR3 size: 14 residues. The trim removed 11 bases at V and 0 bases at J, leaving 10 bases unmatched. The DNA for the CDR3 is TGTGCCGGGGGGGAACAAGGTCACTCCTACGAGCAGTACTTC. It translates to CAGGEQGHSYEQYF.

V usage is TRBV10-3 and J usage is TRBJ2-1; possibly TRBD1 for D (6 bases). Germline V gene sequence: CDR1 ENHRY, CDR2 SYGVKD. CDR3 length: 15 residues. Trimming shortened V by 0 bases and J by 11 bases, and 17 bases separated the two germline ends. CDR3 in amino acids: CAISESSSPRGQQFF. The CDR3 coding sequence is TGTGCCATCAGTGAGTCGTCTAGCCCCAGGGGTCAGCAGTTCTTC.

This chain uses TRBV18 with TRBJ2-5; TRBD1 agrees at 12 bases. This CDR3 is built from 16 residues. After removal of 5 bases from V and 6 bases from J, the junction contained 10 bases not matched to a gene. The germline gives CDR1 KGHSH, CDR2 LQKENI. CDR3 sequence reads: CASSWTGTGGEKTQYF. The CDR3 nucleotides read TGTGCCAGCTCATGGACCGGGACAGGGGGCGAAAAGACCCAGTACTTC. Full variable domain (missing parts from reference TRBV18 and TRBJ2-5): NAGVMQNPRHLVRRRGQEARLRCSPMKGHSHVYWYRQLPEEGLKFMVYLQKENIIDESGMPKERFSAEFPKEGPSILRIQQVVRGDSAAYFCASSWTGTGGEKTQYFGPGTRLLVL.

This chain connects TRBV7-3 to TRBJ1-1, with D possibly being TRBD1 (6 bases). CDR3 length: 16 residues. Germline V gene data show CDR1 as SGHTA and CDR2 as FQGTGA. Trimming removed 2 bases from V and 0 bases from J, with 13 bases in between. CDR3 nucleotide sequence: TGTGCCAGCAGCTTATCTCCAGGGGCCATGAACACTGAAGCTTTCTTT. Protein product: CASSLSPGAMNTEAFF. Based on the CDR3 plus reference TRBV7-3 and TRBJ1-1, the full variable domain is GAGVSQTPSNKVTEKGKYVELRCDPISGHTALYWYRQSLGQGPEFLIYFQGTGAADDSGLPNDRFFAVRPEGSVSTLKIQRTERGDSAVYLCASSLSPGAMNTEAFFGQGTRLTVV.

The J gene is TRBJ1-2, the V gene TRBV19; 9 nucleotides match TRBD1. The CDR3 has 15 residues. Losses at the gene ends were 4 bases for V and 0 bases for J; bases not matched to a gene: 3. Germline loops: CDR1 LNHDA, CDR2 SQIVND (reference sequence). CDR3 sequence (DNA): TGTGCCAGTAGTAGGACAGGGGATTCTAACTATGGCTACACCTTC. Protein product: CASSRTGDSNYGYTF.

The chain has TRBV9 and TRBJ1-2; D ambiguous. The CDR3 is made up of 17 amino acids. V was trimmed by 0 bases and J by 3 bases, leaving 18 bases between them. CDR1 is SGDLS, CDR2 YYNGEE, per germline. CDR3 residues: CASSVATRVTPHYGYTF. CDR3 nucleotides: TGTGCCAGCAGCGTAGCTACGAGGGTAACACCCCACTATGGCTACACCTTC. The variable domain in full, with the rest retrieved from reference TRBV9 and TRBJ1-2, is DSGVTQTPKHLITATGQRVTLRCSPRSGDLSVYWYQQSLDQGLQFLIQYYNGEERAKGNILERFSAQQFPDLHSELNLSSLELGDSALYFCASSVATRVTPHYGYTFGSGTRLTVV.

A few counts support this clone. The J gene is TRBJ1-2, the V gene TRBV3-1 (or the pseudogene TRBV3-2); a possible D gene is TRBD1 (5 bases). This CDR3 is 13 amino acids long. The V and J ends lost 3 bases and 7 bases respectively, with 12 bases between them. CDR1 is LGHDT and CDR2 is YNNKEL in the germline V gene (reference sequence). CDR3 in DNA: TGTGCCAGCAGCCAGCGACAGTCCTGTGGCTACACCTTC. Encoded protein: CASSQRQSCGYTF.

The CDR3 DNA reads as TGCGCCAGCAGCTCTATAATTGAGGGAGAAGCTTTCTTT. Translated: CASSSIIEGEAFF. The chain links TRBV5-1 to TRBJ1-1; D gene ambiguous. V was cut by 3 bases and J by 8 bases, with 14 bases left in between. Germline V lookup: CDR1 SGHRS, CDR2 YFSETQ. The CDR3 is 13 residues long.

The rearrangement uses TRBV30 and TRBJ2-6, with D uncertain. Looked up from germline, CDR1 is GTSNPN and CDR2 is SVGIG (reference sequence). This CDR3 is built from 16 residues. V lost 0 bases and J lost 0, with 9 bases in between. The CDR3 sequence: CAWSVMSVSGANVLTF. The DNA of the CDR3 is TGTGCCTGGAGTGTAATGTCGGTCTCTGGGGCCAACGTCCTGACTTTC. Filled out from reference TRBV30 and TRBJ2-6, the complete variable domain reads SQTIHQWPATLVQPVGSPLSLECTVEGTSNPNLYWYRQAAGRGLQLLFYSVGIGQISSEVPQNLSASRPQDRQFILSSKKLLLSDSGFYLCAWSVMSVSGANVLTFGAGSRLTVL.

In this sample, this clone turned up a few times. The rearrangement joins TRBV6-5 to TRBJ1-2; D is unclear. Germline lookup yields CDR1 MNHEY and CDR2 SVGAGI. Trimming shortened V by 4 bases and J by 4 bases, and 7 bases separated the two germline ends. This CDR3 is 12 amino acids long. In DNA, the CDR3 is TGTGCCAGCAGTTCCACGGGCTATGGCTACACCTTC. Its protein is CASSSTGYGYTF.

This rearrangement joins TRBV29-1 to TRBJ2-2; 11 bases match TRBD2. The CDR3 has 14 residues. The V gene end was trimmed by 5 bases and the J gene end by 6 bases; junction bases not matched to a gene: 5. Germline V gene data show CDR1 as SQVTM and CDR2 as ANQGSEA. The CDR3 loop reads CSVRLAGGPGELFF. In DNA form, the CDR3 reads TGCAGCGTTAGGCTAGCGGGGGGTCCCGGGGAGCTGTTTTTT.

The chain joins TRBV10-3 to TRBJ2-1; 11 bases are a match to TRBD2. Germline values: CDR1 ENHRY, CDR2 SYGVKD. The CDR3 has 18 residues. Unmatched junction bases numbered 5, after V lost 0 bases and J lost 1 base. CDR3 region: CAISESSGGAGSYNEQFF. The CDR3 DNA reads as TGTGCCATCAGTGAGTCTAGCGGGGGGGCCGGTTCCTACAATGAGCAGTTCTTC.

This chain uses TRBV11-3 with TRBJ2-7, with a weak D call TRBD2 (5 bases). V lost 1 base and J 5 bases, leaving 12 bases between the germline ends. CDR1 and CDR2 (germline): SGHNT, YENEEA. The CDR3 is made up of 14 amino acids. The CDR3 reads CASSLGGSLDEQYF. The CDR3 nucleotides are TGTGCCAGCAGCTTAGGAGGGTCCCTGGACGAGCAGTACTTC. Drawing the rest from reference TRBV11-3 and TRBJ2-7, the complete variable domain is EAGVVQSPRYKIIEKKQPVAFWCNPISGHNTLYWYLQNLGQGPELLIRYENEEAVDDSQLPKDRFSAERLKGVDSTLKIQPAELGDSAVYLCASSLGGSLDEQYFGPGTRLTVT.

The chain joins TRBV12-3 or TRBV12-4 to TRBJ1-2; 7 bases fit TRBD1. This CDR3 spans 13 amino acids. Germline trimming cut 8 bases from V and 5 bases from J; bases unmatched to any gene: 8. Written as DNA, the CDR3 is TGTGCCAGCTGGGGCAGGGGACAGTATGGCTACACCTTC. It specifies CASWGRGQYGYTF.

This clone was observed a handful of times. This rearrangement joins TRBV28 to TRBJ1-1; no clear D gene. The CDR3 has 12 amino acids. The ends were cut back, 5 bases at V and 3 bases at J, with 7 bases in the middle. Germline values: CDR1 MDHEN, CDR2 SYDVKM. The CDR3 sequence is CASSVRYTEAFF. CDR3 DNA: TGTGCCAGCAGTGTGAGGTACACTGAAGCTTTCTTT. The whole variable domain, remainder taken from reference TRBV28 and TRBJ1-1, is DVKVTQSSRYLVKRTGEKVFLECVQDMDHENMFWYRQDPGLGLRLIYFSYDVKMKEKGDIPEGYSVSREKKERFSLILESASTNQTSMYLCASSVRYTEAFFGQGTRLTVV.

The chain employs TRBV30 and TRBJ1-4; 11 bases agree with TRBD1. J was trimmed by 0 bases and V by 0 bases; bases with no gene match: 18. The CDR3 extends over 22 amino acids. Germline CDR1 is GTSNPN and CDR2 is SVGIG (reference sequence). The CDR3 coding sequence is TGTGCCTGGAGTGTAACTAGGACAGGGGGCTACTCATATTCCCCAACTAATGAAAAACTGTTTTTT. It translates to CAWSVTRTGGYSYSPTNEKLFF.

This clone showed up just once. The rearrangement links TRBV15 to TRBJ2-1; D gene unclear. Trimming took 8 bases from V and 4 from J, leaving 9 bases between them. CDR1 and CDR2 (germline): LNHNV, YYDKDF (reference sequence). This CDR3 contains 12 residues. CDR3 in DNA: TGTGCCACCGCTATCGGTTACAATGAGCAGTTCTTC. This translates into CATAIGYNEQFF.